The T cell receptor (beta chain) described here comes from a study of T cells in Graves' hyperthyroidism and ophthalmopathy. This clonotype was counted between two and nine times. RNA transcripts were the template for amplifying TCR beta CDR3 regions. When the TCR CDR3 underwent first-round RT-PCR, the HTBI primer set was used. TCRdb used MiXCR to reprocess the multiplex PCR reads, holding one entry per CDR3 protein. The sample carries hundreds of thousands of distinct CDR3 sequences, 15% to 20% recorded once. Germline values: CDR1 MGHRA, CDR2 YSYEKL. V gave up 3 bases and J gave up 0 bases, with 11 bases separating them. The CDR3 runs to 16 residues.

This clonotype was sampled from a woman in her twenties or thirties with Graves' hyperthyroidism. Material for sequencing was blood. The V and J genes are TRBV4-1 and TRBJ2-2; D unresolved. CDR3 coding DNA: TGCGCCAGCAGCCACCCTGGAAGAACGAACACCGGGGAGCTGTTTTTT. Amino acids: CASSHPGRTNTGELFF.